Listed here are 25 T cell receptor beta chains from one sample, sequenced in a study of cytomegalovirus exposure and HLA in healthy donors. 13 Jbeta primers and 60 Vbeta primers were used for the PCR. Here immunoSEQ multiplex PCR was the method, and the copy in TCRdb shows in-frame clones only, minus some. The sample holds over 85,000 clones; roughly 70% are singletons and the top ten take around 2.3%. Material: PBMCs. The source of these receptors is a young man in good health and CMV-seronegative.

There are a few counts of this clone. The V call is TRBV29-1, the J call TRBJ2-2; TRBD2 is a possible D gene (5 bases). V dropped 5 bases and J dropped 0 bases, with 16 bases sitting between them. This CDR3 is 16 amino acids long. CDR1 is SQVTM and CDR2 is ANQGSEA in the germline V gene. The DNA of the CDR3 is TGCAGCGTTACGGGCACGGGGTATTCGAACACCGGGGAGCTGTTTTTT. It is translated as CSVTGTGYSNTGELFF.

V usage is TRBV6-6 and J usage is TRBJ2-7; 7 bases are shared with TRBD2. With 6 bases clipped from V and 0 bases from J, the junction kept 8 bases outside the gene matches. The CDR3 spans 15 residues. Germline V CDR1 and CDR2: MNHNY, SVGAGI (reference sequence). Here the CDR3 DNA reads TGTGCCAGCAGAGCGAGCGGGATTCTCTCCTACGAGCAGTACTTC. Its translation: CASRASGILSYEQYF.

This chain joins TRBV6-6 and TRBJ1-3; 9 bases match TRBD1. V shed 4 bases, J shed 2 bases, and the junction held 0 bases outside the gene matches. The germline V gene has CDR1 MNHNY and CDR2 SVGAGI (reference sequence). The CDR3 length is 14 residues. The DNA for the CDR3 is TGTGCCAGCAGTTGGACAGGGGCTGGAAACACCATATATTTT. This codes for CASSWTGAGNTIYF.

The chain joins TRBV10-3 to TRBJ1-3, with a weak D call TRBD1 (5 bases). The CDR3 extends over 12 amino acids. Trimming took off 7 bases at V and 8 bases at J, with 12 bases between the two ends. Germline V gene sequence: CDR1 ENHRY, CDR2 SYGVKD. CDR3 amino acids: CAITPDSYTIYF. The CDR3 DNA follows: TGTGCCATCACCCCTGACAGCTACACCATATATTTT.

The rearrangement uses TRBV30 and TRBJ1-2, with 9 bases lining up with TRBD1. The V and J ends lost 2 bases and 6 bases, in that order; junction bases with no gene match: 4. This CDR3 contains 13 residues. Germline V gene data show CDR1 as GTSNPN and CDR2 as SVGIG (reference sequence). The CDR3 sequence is CAWSYGTGNGYTF. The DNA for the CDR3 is TGTGCCTGGAGTTACGGGACAGGGAATGGCTACACCTTC.

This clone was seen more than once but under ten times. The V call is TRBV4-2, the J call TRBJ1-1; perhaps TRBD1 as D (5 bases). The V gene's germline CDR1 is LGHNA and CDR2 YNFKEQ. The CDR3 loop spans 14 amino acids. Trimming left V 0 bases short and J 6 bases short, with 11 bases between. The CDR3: CASSQERGRAEAFF. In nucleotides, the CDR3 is TGTGCCAGCAGCCAAGAGCGGGGGAGGGCTGAAGCTTTCTTT.

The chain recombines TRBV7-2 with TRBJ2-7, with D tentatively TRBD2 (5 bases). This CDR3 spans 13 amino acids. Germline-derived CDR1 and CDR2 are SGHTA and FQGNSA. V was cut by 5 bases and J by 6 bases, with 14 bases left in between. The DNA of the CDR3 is TGTGCCAGCAGCGCGCACCCGAGCGGCGAGCAGTACTTC. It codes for CASSAHPSGEQYF.

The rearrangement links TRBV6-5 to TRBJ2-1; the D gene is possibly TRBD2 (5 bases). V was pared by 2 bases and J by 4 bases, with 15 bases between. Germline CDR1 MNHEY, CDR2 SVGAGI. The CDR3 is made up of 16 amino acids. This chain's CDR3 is CASSYVAPFEYNEQFF. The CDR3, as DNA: TGTGCCAGCAGTTACGTAGCGCCTTTCGAATACAATGAGCAGTTCTTC.

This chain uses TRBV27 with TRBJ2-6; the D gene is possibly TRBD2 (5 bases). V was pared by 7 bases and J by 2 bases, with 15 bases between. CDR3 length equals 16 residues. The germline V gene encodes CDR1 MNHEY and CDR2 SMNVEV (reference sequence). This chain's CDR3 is CASTRDAGAGANVLTF. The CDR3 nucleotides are TGTGCCAGCACGCGTGACGCGGGCGCTGGGGCCAACGTCCTGACTTTC.

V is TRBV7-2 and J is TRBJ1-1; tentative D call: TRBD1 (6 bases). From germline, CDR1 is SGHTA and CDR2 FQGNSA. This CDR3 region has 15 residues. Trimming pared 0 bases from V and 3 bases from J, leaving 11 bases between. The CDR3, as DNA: TGTGCCAGCAGCTTAGCGGGGGCAGGCTACACTGAAGCTTTCTTT. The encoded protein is CASSLAGAGYTEAFF.

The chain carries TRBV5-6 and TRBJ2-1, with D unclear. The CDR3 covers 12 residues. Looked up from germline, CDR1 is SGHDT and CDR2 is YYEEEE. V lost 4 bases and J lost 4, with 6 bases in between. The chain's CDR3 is CASSMTYNEQFF. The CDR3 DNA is TGTGCCAGCAGCATGACATACAATGAGCAGTTCTTC.

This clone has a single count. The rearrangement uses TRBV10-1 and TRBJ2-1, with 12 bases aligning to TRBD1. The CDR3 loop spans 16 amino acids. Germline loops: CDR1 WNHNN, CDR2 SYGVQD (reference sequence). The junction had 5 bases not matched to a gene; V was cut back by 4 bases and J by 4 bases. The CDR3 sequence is CASSAGQGAVYNEQFF. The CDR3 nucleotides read TGCGCCAGCAGTGCGGGACAGGGGGCCGTATACAATGAGCAGTTCTTC.

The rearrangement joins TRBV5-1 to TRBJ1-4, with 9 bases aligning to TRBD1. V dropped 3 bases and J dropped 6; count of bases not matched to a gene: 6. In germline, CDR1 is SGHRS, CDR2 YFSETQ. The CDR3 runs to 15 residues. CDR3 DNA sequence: TGCGCCAGCAGCTATTCACAGGGGGCGGATGAAAAACTGTTTTTT. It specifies CASSYSQGADEKLFF.

The CDR3 nucleotides read TGTGCCAGCAGCTTAGTCCCCTATGACAGAAAGGTCTATGGCTACACCTTC. Translating gives CASSLVPYDRKVYGYTF. The chain combines TRBV7-9 with TRBJ1-2, with D possibly matching TRBD1 (5 bases). The CDR3 has 17 amino acids. The germline V and J ends were trimmed by 1 base and 4 bases, with 19 bases remaining between them. The germline V gene has CDR1 SEHNR and CDR2 FQNEAQ (reference sequence).

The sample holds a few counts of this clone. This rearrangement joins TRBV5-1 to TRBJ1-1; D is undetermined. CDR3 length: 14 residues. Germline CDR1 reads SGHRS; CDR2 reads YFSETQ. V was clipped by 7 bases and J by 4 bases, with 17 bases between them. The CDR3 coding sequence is TGCGCCAGCTTCCTGGAGGGAGGAGGCACTGAAGCTTTCTTT. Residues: CASFLEGGGTEAFF. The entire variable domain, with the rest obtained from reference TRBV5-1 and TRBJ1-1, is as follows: KAGVTQTPRYLIKTRGQQVTLSCSPISGHRSVSWYQQTPGQGLQFLFEYFSETQRNKGNFPGRFSGRQFSNSRSEMNVSTLELGDSALYLCASFLEGGGTEAFFGQGTRLTVV.

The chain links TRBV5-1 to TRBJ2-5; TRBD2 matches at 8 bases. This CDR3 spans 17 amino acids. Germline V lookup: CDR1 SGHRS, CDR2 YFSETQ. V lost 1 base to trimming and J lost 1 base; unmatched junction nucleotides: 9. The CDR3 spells CASSLSGLAGSQETQYF. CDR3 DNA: TGCGCCAGCAGCTTGTCTGGCCTAGCGGGCTCCCAAGAGACCCAGTACTTC.

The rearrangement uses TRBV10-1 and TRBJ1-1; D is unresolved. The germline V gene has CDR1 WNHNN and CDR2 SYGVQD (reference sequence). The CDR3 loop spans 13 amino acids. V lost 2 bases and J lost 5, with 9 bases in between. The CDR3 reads CASSEGGGTEAFF. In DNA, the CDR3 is TGCGCCAGCAGTGAGGGTGGAGGGACTGAAGCTTTCTTT.

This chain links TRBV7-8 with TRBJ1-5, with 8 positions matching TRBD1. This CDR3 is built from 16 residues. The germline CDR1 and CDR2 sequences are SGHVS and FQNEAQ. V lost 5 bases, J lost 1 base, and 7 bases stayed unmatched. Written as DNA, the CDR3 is TGTGCCAGCAGCGCGCGGCCAGGGGGCAGCAATCAGCCCCAGCATTTT. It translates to CASSARPGGSNQPQHF.

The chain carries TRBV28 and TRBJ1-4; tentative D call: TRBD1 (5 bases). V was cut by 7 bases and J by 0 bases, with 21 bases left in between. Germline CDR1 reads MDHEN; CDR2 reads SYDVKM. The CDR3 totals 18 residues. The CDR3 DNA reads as TGTGCCAGCACCATAAGGACATTGGTGAGCACAACTAATGAAAAACTGTTTTTT. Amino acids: CASTIRTLVSTTNEKLFF. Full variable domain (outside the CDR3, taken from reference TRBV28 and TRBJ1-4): DVKVTQSSRYLVKRTGEKVFLECVQDMDHENMFWYRQDPGLGLRLIYFSYDVKMKEKGDIPEGYSVSREKKERFSLILESASTNQTSMYLCASTIRTLVSTTNEKLFFGSGTQLSVL.

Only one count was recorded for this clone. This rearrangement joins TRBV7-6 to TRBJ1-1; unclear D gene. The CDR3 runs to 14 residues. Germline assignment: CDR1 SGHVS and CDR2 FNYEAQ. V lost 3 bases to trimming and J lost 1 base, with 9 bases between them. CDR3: CASSLAESNTEAFF. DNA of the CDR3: TGTGCCAGCAGCTTGGCGGAGTCGAACACTGAAGCTTTCTTT.

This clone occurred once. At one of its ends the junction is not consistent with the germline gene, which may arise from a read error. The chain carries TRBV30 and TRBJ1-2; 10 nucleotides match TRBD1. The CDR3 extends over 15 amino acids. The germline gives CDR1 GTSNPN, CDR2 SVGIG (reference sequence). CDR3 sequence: CAWSVGSGQGIEGRF. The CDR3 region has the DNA TGTGCCTGGAGTGTAGGGTCGGGACAGGGGATAGAAGGGCGCTTC.

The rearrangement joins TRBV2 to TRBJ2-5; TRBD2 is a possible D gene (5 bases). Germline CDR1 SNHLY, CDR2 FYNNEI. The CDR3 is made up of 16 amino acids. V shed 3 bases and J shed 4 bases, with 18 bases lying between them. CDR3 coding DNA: TGTGCCAGCAGTGACGTAAAACTAGGGCGGAGAGAGACCCAGTACTTC. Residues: CASSDVKLGRRETQYF.

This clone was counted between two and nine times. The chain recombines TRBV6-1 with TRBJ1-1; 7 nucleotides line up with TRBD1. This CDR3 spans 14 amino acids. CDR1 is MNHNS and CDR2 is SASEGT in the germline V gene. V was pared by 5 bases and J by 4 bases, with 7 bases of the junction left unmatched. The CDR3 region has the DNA TGTGCCAGCAGTCCGACAGGGTGGGCCACTGAAGCTTTCTTT. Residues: CASSPTGWATEAFF.

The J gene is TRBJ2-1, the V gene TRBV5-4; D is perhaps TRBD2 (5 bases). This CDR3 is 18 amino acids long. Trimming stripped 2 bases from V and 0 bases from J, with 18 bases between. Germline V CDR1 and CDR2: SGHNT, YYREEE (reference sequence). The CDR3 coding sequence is TGTGCCAGCAGCTTTGCCCAAAAAGCGGTGAGCTCCTACAATGAGCAGTTCTTC. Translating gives CASSFAQKAVSSYNEQFF.

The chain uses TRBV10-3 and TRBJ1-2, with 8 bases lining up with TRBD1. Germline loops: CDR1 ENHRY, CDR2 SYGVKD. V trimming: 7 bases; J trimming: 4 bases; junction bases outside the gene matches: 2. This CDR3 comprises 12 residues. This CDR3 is CAINDRGYGYTF. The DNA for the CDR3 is TGTGCCATCAACGACAGGGGCTATGGCTACACCTTC.